Detailed here is one TCR beta chain. Its cognate antigen has yet to be identified. This may be a read error, as it is one base from a much larger clone. Receptor libraries were prepared by 5' RACE. TCRdb shows the sequencer as NextSeq 500. To allow correction of PCR and sequencing errors, the TCR library protocol tagged every TCR cDNA molecule with a unique molecular identifier. In the original analysis: TCR identification, UMI-based error correction and CDR3 extraction were all carried out with Decombinator tools. Expanded TCRs were defined as those above a frequency of 2 per 1,000, corresponding to the top 1% of the tumor frequency distribution. Renyi diversity was calculated using the R vegan package after each repertoire was subsampled 100 times to 5,000 TCRs. To build CDR3 similarity networks, amino acid triplet string-kernel similarity was used, and CDR3s were connected when their pairwise similarity was above 0.82. TCRdb's own reprocessing of the public reads used fastp at Q25 and MiXCR and kept productive beta chains. Rows merge per CDR3 protein into single entries with the most common DNA and genes. These V and J calls rely on TCRdb rather than the paper's analysis. Across this sample there are about 15,000 distinct CDR3 sequences, with about 7.9% seen only once. The top ten clones comprise 25% to 40% of the sample.

The meaning of the sample's time point label: sample taken at primary tumor resection. Whole RNA extracted from tumor and nontumor lung tissue, or from cryopreserved PBMC samples, was used for TCR sequencing without cell sorting. Donors were 72 patients with early-stage, untreated non-small cell lung cancer from the lung TRACERx cohort. Patients were selected for TCR sequencing only if sufficient RNA was available from at least two tumor regions. The sample originates from a study of spatial heterogeneity in lung cancer (dated by TCRdb to 2018 to 2020). About the investigation overall: Beta-chain transcripts were consistently detected in greater numbers than alpha-chain transcripts, which likely reflects a higher abundance of beta-chain transcripts. In the raw uncorrected reads, each unique combination of TCR and UMI appeared more than ten times on average. In non-small cell lung cancer, the study quantitatively compared TCR alpha and beta repertoires across several tumor regions, matched nontumor lung, and blood. The study linked features of the TCR repertoire to counts of nonsynonymous mutations, which were determined by whole-exome sequencing of tumor tissue. At surgery, both alpha and beta chains were TCR-sequenced in about 200 tumor regions, about 61 matched nontumor lung samples and some 56 PBMC samples.

Overall study outcomes, separate from this receptor: Confirming at a functional level the hypothesis that regional TCRs recognize regional mutations was considered to require additional single-cell paired TCR alpha and beta sequencing. Ubiquitous expanded tumor TCRs were detected in blood more often at tumor resection than at routine follow-up.

At the junction V is shortened by 10 bases and J by 0 bases, with 13 bases in between. Inclusive of the bounding cysteine and phenylalanine, the CDR3 is 14 residues long. The entry retains the CDR3 DNA only, 42 bases that are in frame from base 1. The germline V gene specifies MDHEN as CDR1 and SYDVKM as CDR2. The sample was PBMCs, taken at surgery. The sequence was collected from a female donor with early-stage non-small cell lung cancer. The chain was built from TRBV28 and TRBJ2-1, with the D gene call left open. CDR3 loop: CATKGTNSYNEQFF. Read as DNA, the sequence is TGTGCCACCAAAGGCACAAACTCCTACAATGAGCAGTTCTTC.